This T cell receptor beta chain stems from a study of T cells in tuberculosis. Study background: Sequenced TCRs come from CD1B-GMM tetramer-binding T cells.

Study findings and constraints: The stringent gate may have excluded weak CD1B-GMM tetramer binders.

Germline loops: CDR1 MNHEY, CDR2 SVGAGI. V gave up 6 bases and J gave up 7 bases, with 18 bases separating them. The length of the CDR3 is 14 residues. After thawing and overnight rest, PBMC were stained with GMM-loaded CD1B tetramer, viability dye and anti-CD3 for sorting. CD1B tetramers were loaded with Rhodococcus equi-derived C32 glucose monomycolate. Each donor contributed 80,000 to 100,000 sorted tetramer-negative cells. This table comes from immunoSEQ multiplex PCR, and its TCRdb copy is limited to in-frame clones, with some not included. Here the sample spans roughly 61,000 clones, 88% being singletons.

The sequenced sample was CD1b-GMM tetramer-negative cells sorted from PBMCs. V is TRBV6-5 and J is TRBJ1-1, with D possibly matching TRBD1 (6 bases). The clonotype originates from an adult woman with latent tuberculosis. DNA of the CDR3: TGTGCCAGCAGGGCCCCAAAACAGGGAAGTGAAGCTTTCTTT. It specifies CASRAPKQGSEAFF.